This note documents a single T cell receptor beta chain sequence. No antigen is known for it. These data are taken from a study of cytomegalovirus exposure and HLA in healthy donors. Findings of the study overall: Using the classifier, cytomegalovirus status was reportedly diagnosed with high specificity and sensitivity. Analysis performed later showed TCR beta chains linked to HLA being more clonally expanded than equally common others. HLA-A and HLA-B allele assignments for most subjects were reportedly predicted accurately using TCR beta sequences.

Germline CDR1 reads SGHKS; CDR2 reads YYEKEE (reference sequence). Trimming shortened V by 0 bases and J by 5 bases, and 9 bases separated the two germline ends. The CDR3 is made up of 14 amino acids. In the PCR, 60 Vbeta and 13 Jbeta primers were used. Original processing methods: There were tens of millions of unique TCR beta chains by a later count, and about 12 million of them were shared. Profiled with immunoSEQ multiplex PCR; TCRdb holds only in-frame clones, not every one. V and J calls and clone size are given by that table; D and trimming were obtained from the DNA. The sample consists of roughly 160,000 clones, roughly 75% of them appearing once.

The chain uses TRBV5-5 and TRBJ1-5, with D perhaps matching TRBD1 (5 bases). The sequence came from a woman in her fifties or sixties in good health and CMV-seropositive. The sample was PBMCs. This chain's CDR3 is CASSLVVGDQPQHF. The CDR3 DNA reads TGTGCCAGCAGCTTGGTGGTAGGGGATCAGCCCCAGCATTTT.